Presented here are 19 T cell receptor beta chains from one specimen sequenced in a study of T cells in tuberculosis. Profiled with immunoSEQ multiplex PCR; TCRdb holds only in-frame clones, not every one. Of approximately 59,000 clones in the sample, 80% to 85% were seen once. Cells were sorted from thawed PBMC rested overnight and stained with GMM-loaded CD1B tetramer, viability dye and anti-CD3. CD1B tetramers were loaded with Rhodococcus equi-derived C32 glucose monomycolate. Input material: CD1b-GMM tetramer-negative cells sorted from PBMCs. These receptors all come from an adult woman with latent tuberculosis.

The rearrangement links TRBV18 to TRBJ2-1; 7 bases map to TRBD1. The V gene end was trimmed by 3 bases and the J gene end by 7 bases; junction bases not matched to a gene: 6. Germline V gives CDR1 KGHSH, CDR2 LQKENI. The CDR3 loop spans 14 amino acids. CDR3 nucleotides: TGTGCCAGCTCACCCAGAGCAGGGGGAAATGAGCAGTTCTTC. Translating it yields CASSPRAGGNEQFF.

This clone has only a few counts. The CDR3 DNA reads TGCGCCAGCAGCATAGCTACTAGCGGGAGTTGGGGAGATACGCAGTATTTT. It specifies CASSIATSGSWGDTQYF. V is TRBV5-1 and J is TRBJ2-3; TRBD2 agrees at 11 bases. Germline V lookup: CDR1 SGHRS, CDR2 YFSETQ. This CDR3 is 17 amino acids long. V trimming: 4 bases; J trimming: 5 bases; junction bases outside the gene matches: 12. Together with reference TRBV5-1 and TRBJ2-3, the CDR3 gives the full variable domain: KAGVTQTPRYLIKTRGQQVTLSCSPISGHRSVSWYQQTPGQGLQFLFEYFSETQRNKGNFPGRFSGRQFSNSRSEMNVSTLELGDSALYLCASSIATSGSWGDTQYFGPGTRLTVL.

The rearrangement links TRBV19 to TRBJ2-7, with TRBD1 matching over 8 bases. In germline, CDR1 is LNHDA, CDR2 SQIVND (reference sequence). The CDR3 length is 15 residues. Trimming cost V 5 bases and J 7 bases; bases outside gene matches: 13. The CDR3 nucleotides are TGTGCCAGTAGTCCAAGTGCAGGGGGCAATGGAGAGCAGTACTTC. Protein sequence: CASSPSAGGNGEQYF.

This chain joins TRBV28 and TRBJ1-4; 7 bases align to TRBD1. Germline values: CDR1 MDHEN, CDR2 SYDVKM. The CDR3 runs 15 residues. V lost 6 bases, J lost 4 bases, and 8 bases stayed unmatched. The CDR3 DNA follows: TGTGCCAGCAGCCCTGGACAGGCTAGTAATGAAAAACTGTTTTTT. Protein: CASSPGQASNEKLFF.

Concerning this clone itself: Mismatch with germline at one junction end may stem from a read error. V usage is TRBV2 and J usage is TRBJ2-1; 7 bases fit TRBD1. This CDR3 comprises 14 residues. Germline V gene lookup returns CDR1 SNHLY and CDR2 FYNNEI. In DNA, the CDR3 is TGTCCCAGCAGCCCGGGACAGACCTACAATGAGCAGTTCTTC. Protein product: CPSSPGQTYNEQFF.

The chain couples TRBV28 to TRBJ2-1, with TRBD2 matching over 8 bases. The trim removed 11 bases at V and 3 bases at J, leaving 12 bases unmatched. This CDR3 comprises 15 residues. CDR1 and CDR2 from the germline V gene are MDHEN and SYDVKM. DNA for the CDR3: TGTGCCTGCCTTCTAAGCGGGGGACTCTACAATGAGCAGTTCTTC. It specifies CACLLSGGLYNEQFF.

CDR3 coding DNA: TGTGCCAGCAGAAGCGGGGGATTGAACACCGGGGAGCTGTTTTTT. Protein: CASRSGGLNTGELFF. V gene TRBV6-1 combines with J gene TRBJ2-2, with 8 positions matching TRBD2. Germline V gene lookup returns CDR1 MNHNS and CDR2 SASEGT. This CDR3 spans 15 amino acids. V gave up 6 bases and J gave up 1 base; unmatched junction bases: 4.

This clone turned up a few times. At the DNA level, this CDR3 is encoded by other sequences in the same sample as well. The rearrangement links TRBV10-3 to TRBJ2-7, with 9 bases identical to TRBD2. The junction had 3 bases not matched to a gene; V was cut back by 2 bases and J by 1 base. The CDR3 runs to 15 residues. In germline, CDR1 is ENHRY, CDR2 SYGVKD. CDR3: CAISESLAGSYEQYF. The CDR3 bases are TGTGCCATCAGTGAGAGTCTAGCGGGGTCCTACGAGCAGTACTTC.

The chain couples TRBV5-1 to TRBJ2-3, with 7 positions matching TRBD2. CDR3 length: 14 amino acids. V gave up 2 bases and J gave up 5 bases; unmatched junction bases: 5. Germline loops: CDR1 SGHRS, CDR2 YFSETQ. The CDR3 is CASSLSGDLDTQYF. CDR3 sequence (DNA): TGCGCCAGCAGCTTAAGCGGGGACTTAGATACGCAGTATTTT.

The chain is built from TRBV7-9 and TRBJ1-1; perhaps TRBD1 as D (5 bases). Germline CDR1 and CDR2: SEHNR and FQNEAQ (reference sequence). The CDR3 is 10 residues long. Trimming took off 10 bases at V and 5 bases at J, with 8 bases between the two ends. The CDR3 loop is CATGWTEAFF. DNA for the CDR3: TGTGCCACAGGGTGGACTGAAGCTTTCTTT.

This chain connects TRBV7-2 to TRBJ2-1; D perhaps matches TRBD2 (5 bases). Trimming removed 7 bases at V and 6 bases at J, with 22 bases between. The germline gives CDR1 SGHTA, CDR2 FQGNSA. The CDR3 length is 16 residues. CDR3 sequence (DNA): TGTGCCAGCACCTCCCCCCCGCTAGCCCGGGGCAATGAGCAGTTCTTC. This gives the protein CASTSPPLARGNEQFF.

The chain combines TRBV28 with TRBJ2-7, with D possibly TRBD1 on 6 matching bases. This CDR3 has 16 residues. CDR1 and CDR2 from the germline V gene are MDHEN and SYDVKM. V was pared by 4 bases and J by 2 bases, with 18 bases between. The CDR3 DNA reads as TGTGCCAGCAGTTCCCTATTTCGGGACAAGACCTACGAGCAGTACTTC. It codes for CASSSLFRDKTYEQYF.

The gene calls are TRBV19 and TRBJ1-5; perhaps TRBD1 as D (6 bases). The length of the CDR3 is 13 residues. Germline loops: CDR1 LNHDA, CDR2 SQIVND (reference sequence). Trimming took 4 bases from V and 9 from J, leaving 13 bases between them. The CDR3 reads CASSTGQSTPQHF. CDR3 bases: TGTGCCAGTAGTACAGGACAGAGTACGCCCCAGCATTTT.

The chain is built from TRBV27 and TRBJ2-7; 7 bases are shared with TRBD2. The junction had 8 bases not matched to a gene; V was cut back by 7 bases and J by 2 bases. The CDR3 has 14 residues. The germline V gene encodes CDR1 MNHEY and CDR2 SMNVEV (reference sequence). CDR3 coding DNA: TGTGCCAGCACGGGGGGAGGGAGGCCCTACGAGCAGTACTTC. Translation: CASTGGGRPYEQYF.

J is TRBJ2-1 and V is TRBV7-8; D may be TRBD1 (5 bases). Germline V gene lookup returns CDR1 SGHVS and CDR2 FQNEAQ. CDR3 length: 17 residues. The germline V and J ends were trimmed by 4 bases and 0 bases, with 16 bases remaining between them. CDR3 sequence (DNA): TGTGCCAGCAGCTCGACCCCCAGGGTAAGCTCCTACAATGAGCAGTTCTTC. Its translation is CASSSTPRVSSYNEQFF.

The rearrangement uses TRBV10-1 and TRBJ2-7; 12 bases line up with TRBD2. This CDR3 spans 15 amino acids. Germline-derived CDR1 and CDR2 are WNHNN and SYGVQD (reference sequence). With V trimmed by 8 bases and J by 2 bases, 7 bases remained unmatched. The CDR3: CASSLSSGRAYEQYF. CDR3 nucleotide sequence: TGCGCCAGCTCCCTTTCTAGCGGGAGGGCCTACGAGCAGTACTTC.

The CDR3: CASSPLGADTEAFF. The CDR3 region has the DNA TGTGCCAGCAGCCCACTGGGGGCAGACACTGAAGCTTTCTTT. The chain has TRBV9 and TRBJ1-1, with D perhaps TRBD1 (6 bases). CDR1 SGDLS and CDR2 YYNGEE come from the germline V gene. Between the trimmed V and J ends, which lost 4 bases and 3 bases, there was a span of 13 bases. CDR3 length: 14 residues.

The V gene is TRBV28, the J gene TRBJ1-3; possible D gene TRBD1, 5 bases. Trimming stripped 8 bases from V and 4 bases from J, with 15 bases between. This CDR3 is built from 14 residues. CDR1 MDHEN and CDR2 SYDVKM come from the germline V gene. This CDR3 is CASFTRVRGNTIYF. Here the CDR3 DNA reads TGTGCCAGCTTCACCAGGGTCAGAGGAAACACCATATATTTT. Drawing the rest from reference TRBV28 and TRBJ1-3, the complete variable domain is DVKVTQSSRYLVKRTGEKVFLECVQDMDHENMFWYRQDPGLGLRLIYFSYDVKMKEKGDIPEGYSVSREKKERFSLILESASTNQTSMYLCASFTRVRGNTIYFGEGSWLTVV.

This clone was detected only a few times. The V call is TRBV5-1, the J call TRBJ2-5; the match to TRBD2 covers 7 bases. V lost 3 bases, J lost 4 bases, and 6 bases stayed unmatched. Germline V gene lookup returns CDR1 SGHRS and CDR2 YFSETQ. The CDR3 is made up of 14 amino acids. CDR3 protein: CASSYEGGRETQYF. Written as DNA, the CDR3 is TGCGCCAGCAGCTACGAAGGCGGGAGAGAGACCCAGTACTTC.